The entry below describes one T cell receptor (beta chain). The sample originates from a study of shared clonotypes between healthy human individuals. Here immunoSEQ multiplex PCR was the method, and the copy in TCRdb shows in-frame clones only, minus some. The repertoire holds about 2.4 million clones, with more than 85% as singletons. This sequence originates from a young man in good health. Some clones in this sample may be carry-over from other donors' samples. Sequenced input: naive CD4+ T cells from PBMCs. Subset indicated: CD45RA+ positively selected.

The CDR3 loop reads CASSLEAGLGANVLTF. DNA of the CDR3: TGCGCCAGCAGCTTGGAGGCGGGGTTAGGGGCCAACGTCCTGACTTTC. V and J are TRBV5-1 and TRBJ2-6, with D tentatively TRBD2 (6 bases). CDR1 is SGHRS, CDR2 YFSETQ, per germline. Trimming cost V 0 bases and J 4 bases, with 11 bases left between them. The CDR3 has 16 amino acids.